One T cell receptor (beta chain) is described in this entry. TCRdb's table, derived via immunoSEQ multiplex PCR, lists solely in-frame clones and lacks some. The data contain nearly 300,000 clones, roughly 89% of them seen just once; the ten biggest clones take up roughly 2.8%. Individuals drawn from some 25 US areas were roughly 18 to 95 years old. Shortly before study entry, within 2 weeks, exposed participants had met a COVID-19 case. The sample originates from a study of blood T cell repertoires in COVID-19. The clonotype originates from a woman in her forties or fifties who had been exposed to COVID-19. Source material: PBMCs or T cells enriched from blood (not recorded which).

The CDR3 loop is CASSSLDRGNQPQHF. The DNA for the CDR3 is TGTGCCAGCAGTTCCCTGGACAGGGGTAATCAGCCCCAGCATTTT. This rearrangement joins TRBV28 to TRBJ1-5; 9 bases map to TRBD1. The germline V gene has CDR1 MDHEN and CDR2 SYDVKM. V lost 4 bases, J lost 4 bases, and 5 bases stayed unmatched. The CDR3 sequence is 15 residues long.